The sequence of this TCR beta chain was determined in a study of vaccination and CD4 T cells after COVID-19. Study findings and constraints: 304 of 307 vaccine-specific clones from convalescent patients were spike mono-reactive.

This clonotype was found once. Its antigen is currently unknown. Treatment denoted: roughly 11-day PBMC culture with coronavirus spike peptide pools or control peptides (ViraFEST assay). The Oncomine TCR Beta short-read assay sequenced DNA from cultured CD4+ T cells. TCRdb passed the PCR reads through MiXCR, listing each CDR3 protein once. Of about 13,000 distinct CDR3 sequences listed, around 57% are singletons. From germline, CDR1 is LGHNA and CDR2 YNFKEQ. The CDR3 length is 18 residues. The V segment lost 1 base and the J segment 0 bases; nucleotides outside the gene matches: 3. Sequencing was performed on CD4+ T cells from blood, cultured in vitro. The source is a human donor who had recovered from COVID-19. This chain uses TRBV4-2 with TRBJ2-3; 14 nucleotides line up with TRBD2. The CDR3 spells CASSQGLAGGPSTDTQYF. DNA for the CDR3: TGTGCCAGCAGCCAAGGACTAGCGGGAGGGCCTAGCACAGATACGCAGTATTTT.